Detailed here is one TCR beta chain. The data were taken from a study of T cell responses to AZD1222 COVID-19 vaccine. Whole-study context: It was second doses at about 4 or about 12 weeks that were pooled.

TCRdb's table, derived via immunoSEQ multiplex PCR, lists solely in-frame clones and lacks some. This sample yields about 94,000 clones, of which 70% to 90% are seen a single time; 13% belongs to the top ten. Germline-derived CDR1 and CDR2 are MNHEY and SMNVEV (reference sequence). The V end was cut by 2 bases, the J end by 2 bases, with 14 bases between. CDR3 length: 16 amino acids. This sequence originates from an adult in good health. The chain employs TRBV27 and TRBJ2-3, with D hard to call. Sample: peripheral blood, taken on day 0 of AZD1222 vaccination. The CDR3 DNA reads TGTGCCAGCAGTTTAGCCCCTGGTAGGTCCACAGATACGCAGTATTTT. This encodes CASSLAPGRSTDTQYF.